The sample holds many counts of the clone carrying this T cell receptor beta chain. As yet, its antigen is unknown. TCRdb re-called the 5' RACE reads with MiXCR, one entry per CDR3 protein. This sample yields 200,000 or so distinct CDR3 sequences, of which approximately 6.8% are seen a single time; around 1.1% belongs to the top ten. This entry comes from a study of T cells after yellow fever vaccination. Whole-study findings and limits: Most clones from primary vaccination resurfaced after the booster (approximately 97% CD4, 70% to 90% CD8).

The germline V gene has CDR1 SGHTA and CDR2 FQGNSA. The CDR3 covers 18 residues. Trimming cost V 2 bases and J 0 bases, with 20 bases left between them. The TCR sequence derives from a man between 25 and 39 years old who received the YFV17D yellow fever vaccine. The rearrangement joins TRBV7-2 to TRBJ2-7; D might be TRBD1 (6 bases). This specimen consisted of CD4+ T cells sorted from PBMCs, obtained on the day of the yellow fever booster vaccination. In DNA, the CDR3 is TGTGCCAGCAGCTTACGTCACATGGGGGCCGGGACCTCCTACGAGCAGTACTTC. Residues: CASSLRHMGAGTSYEQYF. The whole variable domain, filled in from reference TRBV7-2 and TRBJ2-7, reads GAGVSQSPSNKVTEKGKDVELRCDPISGHTALYWYRQSLGQGLEFLIYFQGNSAPDKSGLPSDRFSAERTGGSVSTLTIQRTQQEDSAVYLCASSLRHMGAGTSYEQYFGPGTRLTVT.